This TCR beta chain was documented in a study of blood T cell repertoires in COVID-19. Whole-study context: Collection of acute and convalescent COVID-19 samples took place in the United States, Italy and Spain. The cDNA or gDNA used as material had been derived from T cells, B-cell-depleted T cells, or PBMCs.

Original handling: Reference gene primer amplification gave estimated nucleated cell counts. The repertoire was sequenced with immunoSEQ multiplex PCR; TCRdb's copy has only in-frame clones and lacks some. D and trimming were read from the DNA, whereas the V and J calls and clone size are those reported in that table. Here the sample spans some 180,000 clones, around 83% being singletons. The CDR3 sequence is 12 residues long. Germline-derived CDR1 and CDR2 are SQVTM and ANQGSEA. Trimming took off 6 bases at V and 1 base at J, with 6 bases between the two ends. Source material: peripheral blood. The receptor's source is a human donor in a cohort sampled during active COVID-19. J is TRBJ2-2 and V is TRBV29-1; possible D gene TRBD2, 5 bases. CDR3 coding DNA: TGCAGCGTGAGGGAGAACACCGGGGAGCTGTTTTTT. Protein: CSVRENTGELFF.